Here is one T cell receptor (beta chain) with its context. These data belong to a study of blood T cell repertoires in COVID-19. About the research overall: The cDNA or gDNA used as material had been derived from T cells, B-cell-depleted T cells, or PBMCs.

The CDR3 extends over 14 amino acids. V lost 7 bases, J lost 3 bases, and 3 bases stayed unmatched. The V gene's germline CDR1 is MDHEN and CDR2 SYDVKM. The authors' processing: Amplification with reference gene primers provided the estimates of nucleated cell counts. Generated by immunoSEQ multiplex PCR, the TCRdb table keeps only in-frame clones and is missing some. The DNA gave D and trimming, while V, J and clone size come from that table. The sample contains about 100,000 clones, over 75% of which appear only once. The V gene is TRBV28, the J gene TRBJ2-3, with 11 positions matching TRBD2. The material sequenced was peripheral blood. This TCR was sampled from a human donor in a cohort sampled during active COVID-19. CDR3 amino acids: CASTVAGGTDTQYF. CDR3 bases: TGTGCCAGCACTGTAGCGGGGGGGACAGATACGCAGTATTTT.